Listed below are T cell receptor beta chains from one sample, sequenced in a study of molecular identifiers for immune sequencing clone quantification. TCRdb fed the PCR reads into MiXCR, producing one record per CDR3 protein. Of around 320,000 distinct CDR3 sequences listed, over 20% are singletons. The source material was naive CD8+ T cells from blood, with Jurkat cell RNA spiked in. These receptor sequences come from a human donor in good health. Some libraries in this study had Jurkat cell RNA spiked in. Each CDR3 is given with its conserved first and last residue. Fields, in order: D gene, J gene, clone size, V gene, CDR3 protein, CDR3 DNA. A D gene is named only where the DNA matches it firmly. Only part of the rows carry a size: once, few, many, or a class if the clone is expanded.

. | TRBJ1-1 | . | TRBV6-4 | CDSSDPEAFF | TGTGACAGCAGTGACCCTGAAGCTTTCTTT
. | TRBJ2-4 | . | TRBV13 | CASSPMGSLAKNIQYF | TGTGCCAGCAGCCCGATGGGGAGTTTAGCCAAAAACATTCAGTACTTC
. | TRBJ2-3 | few | TRBV9 | CASSVETRTDTQYF | TGTGCCAGCAGCGTCGAAACTCGCACAGATACGCAGTATTTT
TRBD2 | TRBJ2-3 | . | TRBV20-1 | CSARDQRLAGTSTDTQYF | TGCAGTGCTAGAGATCAGAGACTAGCGGGCACAAGCACAGATACGCAGTATTTT
. | TRBJ2-7 | . | TRBV27 | CASSRSQEDITYEQYF | TGTGCCAGCAGTAGATCACAGGAGGATATTACCTACGAGCAGTACTTC
. | TRBJ2-3 | many | TRBV2 | CASSSGLAVTDTQYF | TGTGCCAGCAGTTCTGGTTTGGCGGTCACAGATACGCAGTATTTT
TRBD1 | TRBJ2-4 | many | TRBV25-1 | CASSEAGGGKNIQYF | TGTGCCAGCAGTGAGGCAGGGGGCGGCAAAAACATTCAGTACTTC
. | TRBJ2-1 | many | TRBV28 | CASTLGNEQFF | TGTGCCAGCACCCTGGGCAATGAGCAGTTCTTC
. | TRBJ1-1 | many | TRBV29-1 | CSVPGHTEAFF | TGCAGCGTACCGGGACACACTGAAGCTTTCTTT
. | TRBJ1-6 | . | TRBV4-3 | CASSQGGGVVGSPLHF | TGCGCCAGCAGCCAGGGGGGTGGGGTTGTGGGATCACCCCTCCACTTT
. | TRBJ1-1 | . | TRBV9 | CASSSGIMDTEAFF | TGTGCCAGCAGCTCGGGCATTATGGACACTGAAGCTTTCTTT
. | TRBJ2-1 | many | TRBV29-1 | CSVDQGPYNEQFF | TGCAGCGTTGATCAGGGCCCCTACAATGAGCAGTTCTTC
. | TRBJ2-7 | many | TRBV29-1 | CSVEWSDLGDEQYF | TGCAGCGTTGAATGGTCTGATCTGGGGGACGAGCAGTACTTC
. | TRBJ2-5 | few | TRBV29-1 | CSVLTGSETQYF | TGCAGCGTTCTAACAGGGTCGGAGACCCAGTACTTC
. | TRBJ2-2 | few | TRBV7-3 | CASTASSRAGELFF | TGTGCCAGCACCGCTAGCTCCCGCGCCGGGGAGCTGTTTTTT
. | TRBJ2-3 | few | TRBV19 | CASSIVAISTDTQYF | TGTGCCAGTAGTATCGTGGCGATTAGCACAGATACGCAGTATTTT
TRBD1 | TRBJ1-2 | . | TRBV27 | CASIGQGAGGYTF | TGTGCCAGCATCGGGCAGGGGGCAGGAGGCTACACCTTC
TRBD2 | TRBJ2-1 | . | TRBV4-3 | CASSQGSSGRNEQFF | TGCGCCAGCAGCCAAGGGTCTAGCGGGCGGAATGAGCAGTTCTTC
TRBD1 | TRBJ1-1 | few | TRBV6-5 | CASSYGQGVARAFF | TGTGCCAGCAGTTACGGACAGGGGGTCGCTAGAGCTTTCTTT
. | TRBJ2-5 | few | TRBV9 | CASSDGLALETQYF | TGTGCCAGCAGCGACGGGCTAGCGCTAGAGACCCAGTACTTC
. | TRBJ2-1 | few | TRBV12-3/TRBV12-4 | CASSRDSDLYNEQFF | TGTGCCAGCAGTCGCGACAGTGACCTCTACAATGAGCAGTTCTTC
. | TRBJ2-3 | many | TRBV5-1 | CASTRGPITDTQYF | TGCGCCAGCACCCGGGGACCCATCACAGATACGCAGTATTTT
TRBD2 | TRBJ2-7 | . | TRBV11-2 | CASSTTSLSSYEQYF | TGTGCCAGCAGCACGACTAGCCTTAGCTCCTACGAGCAGTACTTC
TRBD1 | TRBJ2-7 | . | TRBV9 | CASSVGTGGIYEQYF | TGTGCCAGCAGCGTAGGGACAGGGGGCATCTACGAGCAGTACTTC
. | TRBJ2-7 | many | TRBV5-5 | CASSLVVRWVEQYF | TGTGCCAGCAGCTTGGTGGTACGCTGGGTAGAGCAGTACTTC
. | TRBJ2-1 | many | TRBV24-1 | CATSDVVDEQFF | TGTGCCACCAGTGACGTAGTTGATGAGCAGTTCTTC
. | TRBJ1-1 | . | TRBV20-1 | CSAPAGTNTEAFF | TGCAGTGCTCCGGCCGGGACGAACACTGAAGCTTTCTTT
. | TRBJ1-3 | . | TRBV29-1 | CSVAAAGHGNTIYF | TGCAGCGTTGCCGCCGCGGGCCATGGAAACACCATATATTTT
. | TRBJ2-7 | . | TRBV5-1 | CASSLKDRPTYEQYF | TGCGCCAGCAGCTTGAAGGACAGACCTACCTACGAGCAGTACTTC
. | TRBJ2-5 | many | TRBV12-3/TRBV12-4 | CASTPSALQETQYF | TGTGCCAGCACCCCAAGCGCCCTCCAAGAGACCCAGTACTTC
. | TRBJ1-1 | few | TRBV9 | CASSVSSLGTEAFF | TGTGCCAGCAGCGTGTCTTCCCTAGGGACTGAAGCTTTCTTT
TRBD1 | TRBJ2-5 | few | TRBV25-1 | CASNPPGQGFETQYF | TGTGCCAGCAACCCCCCGGGACAGGGTTTTGAGACCCAGTACTTC
TRBD1 | TRBJ2-5 | many | TRBV29-1 | CSVDTGTGPRAQYF | TGCAGCGTTGATACCGGGACAGGTCCTCGGGCCCAGTACTTC
. | TRBJ2-3 | many | TRBV12-3/TRBV12-4 | CASSWESDTQYF | TGTGCCAGCAGTTGGGAGTCAGATACGCAGTATTTT
TRBD1 | TRBJ1-1 | . | TRBV28 | CASKDRETEAFF | TGTGCCAGCAAGGACAGGGAGACTGAAGCTTTCTTT
. | TRBJ1-1 | few | TRBV10-2 | CASSEDRLNTEAFF | TGCGCCAGCAGCGAAGACAGGCTGAACACTGAAGCTTTCTTT
TRBD2 | TRBJ2-3 | few | TRBV12-3/TRBV12-4 | CASSLVLAGDPDTQYF | TGTGCCAGCAGTTTAGTGCTAGCGGGAGATCCAGATACGCAGTATTTT
TRBD1 | TRBJ1-1 | few | TRBV7-9 | CASSSSTGGANTEAFF | TGTGCCAGCAGCTCGTCGACAGGGGGCGCGAACACTGAAGCTTTCTTT
. | TRBJ2-7 | many | TRBV6-6 | CASSYGIGYEQYF | TGTGCCAGCAGTTACGGGATAGGATACGAGCAGTACTTC
TRBD2 | TRBJ2-7 | . | TRBV7-9 | CASSQTAGTNSYEQYF | TGTGCCAGCAGCCAAACTGCGGGGACTAACTCCTACGAGCAGTACTTC
. | TRBJ1-5 | . | TRBV2 | CASKVYSNQPQHF | TGTGCCAGCAAAGTATATAGCAATCAGCCCCAGCATTTT
TRBD2 | TRBJ2-5 | many | TRBV7-8 | CASSLLAGGPETQYF | TGTGCCAGCAGCTTGCTAGCGGGGGGGCCTGAGACCCAGTACTTC
TRBD1 | TRBJ1-4 | . | TRBV9 | CASSAGTGVGNEKLFF | TGTGCCAGCAGCGCCGGGACAGGGGTCGGTAATGAAAAACTGTTTTTT
TRBD2 | TRBJ2-3 | many | TRBV7-2 | CASKGPSGGAASTDTQYF | TGTGCCAGCAAAGGCCCTAGCGGGGGGGCCGCCAGCACAGATACGCAGTATTTT
. | TRBJ1-4 | . | TRBV27 | CASSPAGTAGEKLFF | TGTGCCAGCAGTCCCGCCGGGACGGCGGGTGAAAAACTGTTTTTT
. | TRBJ1-5 | many | TRBV27 | CASSLSGRGNQPQHF | TGTGCCAGCAGTCTTTCGGGACGCGGCAATCAGCCCCAGCATTTT
TRBD1 | TRBJ1-5 | many | TRBV12-3/TRBV12-4 | CASSLGGQDYSNQPQHF | TGTGCCAGCAGTTTGGGGGGACAGGATTATAGCAATCAGCCCCAGCATTTT
. | TRBJ2-5 | . | TRBV14 | CASSHRYQETQYF | TGTGCCAGCAGCCATCGGTACCAAGAGACCCAGTACTTC
TRBD1 | TRBJ2-3 | . | TRBV27 | CASSLSGGLQTDTQYF | TGTGCCAGCAGTTTATCAGGGGGCCTACAGACAGATACGCAGTATTTT
. | TRBJ1-1 | . | TRBV6-2/TRBV6-3 | CASSSRTLENTEAFF | TGTGCCAGCAGTTCCCGGACCCTAGAGAACACTGAAGCTTTCTTT
. | TRBJ2-7 | . | TRBV5-4 | CASSLGQGNIYEQYF | TGTGCCAGCAGCTTGGGGCAGGGGAATATCTACGAGCAGTACTTC